The rows below give T cell receptor beta chains drawn from one sample of a study of blood T cell repertoires in COVID-19. TCRdb's table, derived via immunoSEQ multiplex PCR, lists solely in-frame clones and lacks some. The sample has under 250,000 clones; roughly 80% are singletons. The specimen sequenced was PBMCs or T cells enriched from blood (not recorded which). The receptor source for this set is a woman in her thirties or forties with acute COVID-19. Each CDR3 is given with its conserved first and last residue. Fields, in order: clone size, D gene, J gene, V gene, CDR3 protein, CDR3 DNA. A D gene is named only where the DNA matches it firmly. For some rows the clone size is stated as once, few or many, or as a class when expanded; others skip it.

-	TRBD2	TRBJ2-2	TRBV11-3	CASSTSGIGGELFF	TGTGCCAGCAGCACCAGCGGGATTGGCGGGGAGCTGTTTTTT
-	TRBD1	TRBJ2-7	TRBV7-9	CASGTGSSYEQYF	TGTGCCAGCGGGACAGGGTCCTCCTACGAGCAGTACTTC
-	TRBD1	TRBJ2-1	TRBV7-3	CASSLMGQGSNEQFF	TGTGCCAGCAGCTTAATGGGACAGGGGTCCAATGAGCAGTTCTTC
few	TRBD1	TRBJ1-4	TRBV27	CASSISGTERKKLFF	TGTGCCAGCAGCATCTCCGGGACAGAGAGGAAAAAACTGTTTTTT
-	TRBD2	TRBJ2-5	TRBV6-5	CASSPSGTETQYF	TGTGCCAGCAGTCCTAGCGGGACGGAGACCCAGTACTTC
-	TRBD1	TRBJ2-1	TRBV7-9	CASSFIRDRDYNEQFF	TGTGCCAGCAGCTTCATCCGGGACAGAGACTACAATGAGCAGTTCTTC
-	TRBD2	TRBJ2-5	TRBV7-8	CASSTTGTSEETQYF	TGTGCCAGCAGCACTACCGGGACTAGCGAAGAGACCCAGTACTTC
-	-	TRBJ1-1	TRBV5-1	CASSTTALNTEAFF	TGCGCCAGCAGCACGACAGCTTTGAACACTGAAGCTTTCTTT
many	-	TRBJ1-3	TRBV9	CASSVNTGPSGNTIYF	TGTGCCAGCAGCGTGAATACAGGGCCGTCTGGAAACACCATATATTTT
-	TRBD2	TRBJ2-1	TRBV4-1	CASSQGPQAGGPAEQFF	TGCGCCAGCAGCCAAGGACCCCAGGCGGGAGGGCCGGCTGAGCAGTTCTTC
few	-	TRBJ1-2	TRBV19	CASSASSAIGYTF	TGTGCCAGTAGTGCTTCTTCAGCGATAGGCTACACCTTC
-	TRBD2	TRBJ2-7	TRBV10-3	CAISESSLGGNEQYF	TGTGCCATCAGTGAGTCGAGTCTGGGGGGGAACGAGCAGTACTTC
-	TRBD2	TRBJ2-4	TRBV2	CASSSGSLDIQYF	TGTGCCAGTTCTAGCGGGAGCTTGGACATTCAGTACTTC
-	TRBD1	TRBJ1-2	TRBV11-2	CASSLDRGRGYTF	TGTGCCAGCAGCTTAGACAGGGGGCGCGGCTACACCTTC
-	-	TRBJ1-6	TRBV3-1/TRBV3-2	CASSQLNPGSPLHF	TGTGCCAGCAGCCAATTAAATCCGGGTTCACCCCTCCACTTT
-	-	TRBJ1-2	TRBV28	CASSPGGGARLDGYTF	TGTGCCAGCAGTCCGGGCGGGGGGGCTAGGTTAGATGGCTACACCTTC
-	TRBD1	TRBJ1-5	TRBV4-1	CASSQDSGGPNQPQHF	TGCGCCAGCAGCCAAGACTCAGGGGGTCCCAATCAGCCCCAGCATTTT
-	-	TRBJ2-7	TRBV27	CASSSPGYHEQYF	TGTGCCAGCAGTTCTCCGGGATACCACGAGCAGTACTTC
-	-	TRBJ2-2	TRBV24-1	CATSGGPGELFF	TGTGCCACCAGTGGGGGCCCCGGGGAGCTGTTTTTT
-	-	TRBJ2-5	TRBV14	CASSQVEFAGYQETQYF	TGTGCCAGCAGCCAAGTAGAATTCGCCGGGTACCAAGAGACCCAGTACTTC
-	-	TRBJ2-1	TRBV11-3	CASSLARTGEQFF	TGTGCCAGCAGCTTAGCCCGAACCGGGGAGCAGTTCTTC
-	TRBD2	TRBJ2-7	TRBV28	CASSLRTSGPYEQYF	TGTGCCAGCAGTTTAAGAACTAGCGGACCCTACGAGCAGTACTTC
once	-	TRBJ1-2	TRBV7-8	CASSLVEDSYTF	TGTGCCAGCAGCTTAGTTGAGGATAGCTACACCTTC
-	-	TRBJ2-3	TRBV3-1/TRBV3-2	CASSQVGSQYF	TGTGCCAGCAGCCAAGTCGGGTCGCAGTATTTT
-	TRBD2	TRBJ2-2	TRBV7-2	CASSGPVGSGLDTGELFF	TGTGCCAGCAGCGGACCGGTGGGTAGCGGGCTGGACACCGGGGAGCTGTTTTTT
few	TRBD1	TRBJ2-7	TRBV10-3	CAISQGAGEQYF	TGTGCCATCAGTCAGGGGGCGGGGGAGCAGTACTTC
few	-	TRBJ2-7	TRBV5-1	CASSPGHQYEQYF	TGCGCCAGCAGCCCGGGACACCAATACGAGCAGTACTTC
few	-	TRBJ1-5	TRBV23-1	CASSQLQTGTYSNQPQHF	TGCGCCAGCAGTCAACTTCAGACAGGCACTTATAGCAATCAGCCCCAGCATTTT
-	TRBD2	TRBJ2-2	TRBV2	CASSKGLAGRGNTGELFF	TGTGCCAGCAGCAAGGGACTAGCGGGAAGGGGAAACACCGGGGAGCTGTTTTTT
-	-	TRBJ1-5	TRBV25-1	CASSEGADGNQPQHF	TGTGCCAGCAGTGAGGGGGCGGACGGCAATCAGCCCCAGCATTTT
-	TRBD2	TRBJ2-1	TRBV9	CASSAPGLEFSGEQFF	TGTGCCAGCAGCGCCCCGGGACTAGAGTTCTCCGGTGAGCAGTTCTTC
few	-	TRBJ2-3	TRBV19	CASSTLRDTQYF	TGTGCCAGTAGTACCCTTAGAGATACGCAGTATTTT
-	TRBD2	TRBJ2-1	TRBV9	CASSVGSSGNEQFF	TGTGCCAGCAGCGTAGGTAGTAGCGGGAATGAGCAGTTCTTC
-	TRBD2	TRBJ2-1	TRBV10-3	CAIRTSGGANEQFF	TGTGCCATCAGGACTAGCGGGGGGGCCAATGAGCAGTTCTTC
once	TRBD1	TRBJ2-1	TRBV18	CASSADRGEQFF	TGTGCCAGCTCAGCTGACAGGGGTGAGCAGTTCTTC
-	-	TRBJ1-2	TRBV5-6	CASSFGVYGYTF	TGTGCCAGCAGCTTCGGGGTCTATGGCTACACCTTC
few	-	TRBJ2-1	TRBV4-2	CASSQDWLGGSYNEQFF	TGTGCCAGCAGCCAAGATTGGCTAGGGGGCTCCTACAATGAGCAGTTCTTC
once	-	TRBJ2-1	TRBV5-1	CASSSTASSYNEQFF	TGCGCCAGCAGCTCGACGGCTAGCTCCTACAATGAGCAGTTCTTC
-	-	TRBJ2-3	TRBV5-1	CASRLSPSQDTQYF	TGCGCCAGCAGACTGAGCCCATCCCAAGATACGCAGTATTTT
once	-	TRBJ2-2	TRBV5-6	CASSSKDRNTGELFF	TGTGCCAGCAGCTCCAAGGACAGGAACACCGGGGAGCTGTTTTTT
-	TRBD1	TRBJ1-1	TRBV18	CASSQGARLNTEAFF	TGTGCCAGCTCACAGGGGGCTAGGTTGAACACTGAAGCTTTCTTT
-	-	TRBJ1-3	TRBV7-9	CASSPRTDSGNTIYF	TGTGCCAGCAGCCCGCGGACAGACTCTGGAAACACCATATATTTT
-	-	TRBJ1-4	TRBV14	CASSQEGGRWGNEKLFF	TGTGCCAGCAGCCAAGAGGGAGGACGGTGGGGGAATGAAAAACTGTTTTTT
-	TRBD1	TRBJ2-3	TRBV9	CASSSTGTGDPTDTQYF	TGTGCCAGCAGCTCGACCGGGACAGGGGACCCCACAGATACGCAGTATTTT
-	-	TRBJ1-4	TRBV7-2	CASSLVGAVELFF	TGTGCCAGCAGCTTAGTCGGTGCCGTGGAACTGTTTTTT